This T cell receptor beta chain originates from a study of blood T cell repertoires in COVID-19 (dated by TCRdb to 2019 to 2021). A note on the overall study: The collaborator samples originated in the United States, Italy and Spain and spanned the acute and convalescent phases of COVID-19. The samples were drawn from two sources: the first 160 participants of the ongoing ImmuneRACE study, and over 950 subjects contributed by 6 global collaborators. Where HLA class I and class II types were available, the types were taken from metadata supplied by the sample provider, not from assay-based typing. A de-identified subject ID, COVID-19 status, age in years and sex were almost always included in the sample metadata. The repertoires were released in a freely available public database meant as a resource for research on the immune response to SARS-CoV-2. Subjects who had been exposed to COVID-19, were actively infected with it, or had recovered from it provided the deeply sampled blood TCRbeta repertoires that made up the dataset. The prospective study material was composed of cDNA or gDNA derived from T cells, B-cell-depleted T cells, or PBMCs.

The immunoSEQ Assay, a bias-controlled multiplex PCR, was used to amplify TCRbeta CDR3 regions from genomic DNA. The authors' analysis ran thus. The number of nucleated cells in each sample was estimated by amplification of reference gene primers within the assay. To quantify the absolute abundance of each unique TCRbeta CDR3 rearrangement, sequence reads were collapsed and filtered. Productive Simpson clonality was computed per sample as the square root of Simpson's diversity index over productive rearrangements. TCRdb carries this immuneACCESS record with in-frame sequences only. Its versions omit some clonotypes, under half of them owing to an unresolved V gene in the studies checked, with the rest unexplained. V and J calls plus clone size are reproduced from that table; the DNA served to infer D and trimming. The sample has tens of thousands of clones on record, around 76% of them singletons. Of the sample, roughly 20% falls within the top ten clones.

Including cysteine and phenylalanine, the CDR3 has 13 amino acids. Just the 39-base CDR3 DNA is kept, in frame starting at base 1. In the germline V gene, CDR1 corresponds to SGHRS and CDR2 to YFSETQ. V lost 5 bases and J lost 1 base; the stretch between them is 9 bases long. The full study reports these points: The quantity of clinical and demographic metadata differed by source and by participant and was supplied without curation.

Each collaborating institution followed its own protocols to collect whole blood in K2EDTA tubes. For TCRbeta analysis, collaborators shipped samples as frozen whole blood, isolated PBMCs, or DNA extracted from either of those sample types. This clone turned up a few times. The target of this receptor is not known. Base qualities are not provided; no much larger clone lies one nucleotide away. Sequenced material: peripheral blood. The chain links TRBV5-1 with TRBJ2-5, with the D gene too uncertain to name. The receptor's source is a human donor in a cohort sampled during active COVID-19. The DNA sequence is TGCGCCAGCAGGTACGACATCCAAGAGACCCAGTACTTC. Protein translation: CASRYDIQETQYF.